This T cell receptor (beta chain) emerged from a study of T cells after yellow fever vaccination. Study-level background: SMART-Seq v4 Ultra Low Input served to prepare low-cell-number fractions.

Study findings and constraints: Only a minor proportion of clonotypes was detected across both CD4 and CD8 compartments. In post-booster samples, most primary-vaccination clones reappeared (about 96% CD4, about 91% CD8).

This CDR3 has 17 residues. Per the germline V gene, CDR1 is SGHTA and CDR2 is FQGNSA. J gave up 2 bases and V 1 base, and 9 bases lay outside the gene matches. The study made its TCR cDNA through 5'RACE template switching. That step introduced a universal primer site along with UMIs. TCRdb passed the 5' RACE reads through MiXCR, listing each CDR3 protein once. The sample has around 310,000 distinct CDR3 sequences, about 4% seen once. Many counts were recorded for this clonotype. Its antigen is not identified. The source was PBMCs, collected 5 days after the yellow fever booster vaccination. The chain recombines TRBV7-2 with TRBJ2-3, with TRBD2 matching 7 bases. The clonotype was recovered from a man aged 18 to 29 who received the YFV17D yellow fever vaccine. The chain's CDR3 is CASSLGAGGGITDTQYF. CDR3 DNA: TGTGCCAGCAGCTTAGGTGCAGGCGGGGGAATCACAGATACGCAGTATTTT. The full variable domain, rest sourced from reference TRBV7-2 and TRBJ2-3, is GAGVSQSPSNKVTEKGKDVELRCDPISGHTALYWYRQSLGQGLEFLIYFQGNSAPDKSGLPSDRFSAERTGGSVSTLTIQRTQQEDSAVYLCASSLGAGGGITDTQYFGPGTRLTVL.